The 30 T cell receptor beta chains listed next were all sequenced from one sample in a study of blood T cell repertoires in COVID-19. Assay used: immunoSEQ multiplex PCR; TCRdb lists only in-frame clones, some missing. The sample yields nearly 95,000 clones, about 90% seen once. The sequenced sample consisted of peripheral blood. These receptors all come from a human donor with active COVID-19. The donor label of this sample is uncertain.

This clone was counted once. DNA of the CDR3: TGTGCCAGCAGCCCGCCGGTCACCCAAGAGACCCAGTACTTC. It specifies CASSPPVTQETQYF. This chain connects TRBV7-9 to TRBJ2-5; D is ambiguous. Between the trimmed V and J ends, which lost 5 bases and 1 base, there was a span of 11 bases. Germline assignment: CDR1 SEHNR and CDR2 FQNEAQ (reference sequence). This CDR3 spans 14 amino acids.

In DNA, the CDR3 is TGTGCCAGCAGCGGGGGCAGCACTGAAGCTTTCTTT. Amino acid sequence: CASSGGSTEAFF. V is TRBV9 and J is TRBJ1-1, with D perhaps matching TRBD1 (5 bases). There are 12 residues in the CDR3. CDR1 and CDR2 (germline): SGDLS, YYNGEE. The ends were cut back, 3 bases at V and 4 bases at J, with 7 bases in the middle.

This chain joins TRBV5-1 and TRBJ2-7; D is perhaps TRBD1 (5 bases). Trimming removed 0 bases from V and 5 bases from J, with 12 bases in between. The CDR3 is 14 amino acids. Per germline, CDR1 SGHRS and CDR2 YFSETQ. The CDR3 sequence: CASSLGQGLNEQYF. CDR3 in DNA: TGCGCCAGCAGCTTGGGGCAGGGATTGAACGAGCAGTACTTC.

The V gene is TRBV9, the J gene TRBJ2-7; 9 bases are shared with TRBD1. With 0 bases clipped from V and 9 bases from J, the junction kept 10 bases outside the gene matches. The CDR3 length is 15 residues. Germline CDR1 reads SGDLS; CDR2 reads YYNGEE. The CDR3 reads CASSVGDRALERQYF. CDR3 coding DNA: TGTGCCAGCAGCGTAGGGGACAGGGCCTTGGAACGGCAGTACTTC. Full variable domain (missing parts from reference TRBV9 and TRBJ2-7): DSGVTQTPKHLITATGQRVTLRCSPRSGDLSVYWYQQSLDQGLQFLIQYYNGEERAKGNILERFSAQQFPDLHSELNLSSLELGDSALYFCASSVGDRALERQYFGPGTRLTVT.

This chain links TRBV10-3 with TRBJ2-3; the D gene is possibly TRBD2 (5 bases). V lost 10 bases, J lost 0 bases, and 20 bases lay in between. The CDR3 is 16 amino acids. Germline V CDR1 and CDR2: ENHRY, SYGVKD. For the CDR3, the DNA is TGTGCCACTCGATCCGGGGTCCTCCATAGCACAGATACGCAGTATTTT. This codes for CATRSGVLHSTDTQYF.

The chain recombines TRBV11-2 with TRBJ2-1; 7 bases line up with TRBD1. Trimming took 0 bases from V and 7 from J; bases not matched to a gene: 3. The CDR3 has 14 amino acids. Germline assignment: CDR1 SGHAT and CDR2 FQNNGV. The CDR3 DNA is TGTGCCAGCAGCTTAGATCGGACAGGAAATGAGCAGTTCTTC. Encoded protein: CASSLDRTGNEQFF.

The chain couples TRBV7-9 to TRBJ2-3; D gene unclear. From germline, CDR1 is SEHNR and CDR2 FQNEAQ (reference sequence). The V and J ends lost 1 base and 2 bases respectively, with 13 bases between them. This CDR3 is 16 amino acids long. The CDR3 loop reads CASSLGPAGSTDTQYF. CDR3 bases: TGTGCCAGCAGCTTAGGTCCGGCAGGTTCCACAGATACGCAGTATTTT.

The V gene is TRBV4-3, the J gene TRBJ1-2; a possible D gene is TRBD1 (5 bases). The CDR3 spans 14 residues. Germline values: CDR1 LGHNA, CDR2 YSLEER. Trimming removed 1 base at V and 2 bases at J, with 8 bases between. The CDR3 is CASSQGRVNYGYTF. Here the CDR3 DNA reads TGCGCCAGCAGCCAAGGCAGGGTAAACTATGGCTACACCTTC.

This chain links TRBV4-3 with TRBJ2-5; TRBD2 matches at 8 bases. J was trimmed by 9 bases and V by 3 bases; bases with no gene match: 9. This CDR3 region has 14 residues. Germline CDR1 reads LGHNA; CDR2 reads YSLEER. The CDR3 DNA reads TGCGCCAGCAGCCAGTTAGCGGGGAACGCGCCCCAGTACTTC. It specifies CASSQLAGNAPQYF.

The chain employs TRBV18 and TRBJ2-1, with TRBD1 identical over 9 bases. CDR1 KGHSH and CDR2 LQKENI come from the germline V gene. There are 15 residues in the CDR3. V shed 3 bases and J 7 bases; nucleotides not matched to a gene: 7. CDR3 DNA: TGTGCCAGCTCACCCGCGGGACAGGGAGAAAATGAGCAGTTCTTC. It is translated as CASSPAGQGENEQFF.

This chain joins TRBV6-5 and TRBJ1-1, with D possibly being TRBD1 (5 bases). V lost 5 bases and J 1 base, leaving 11 bases between the germline ends. This CDR3 has 14 amino acids. The germline CDR1 and CDR2 sequences are MNHEY and SVGAGI. CDR3 nucleotide sequence: TGTGCCAGCAGTCGCCCGACAGAGAACACTGAAGCTTTCTTT. Its translation is CASSRPTENTEAFF.

V usage is TRBV19 and J usage is TRBJ2-4; D is unclear. The CDR3 runs 13 residues. Germline assignment: CDR1 LNHDA and CDR2 SQIVND (reference sequence). V lost 4 bases and J 8 bases, leaving 12 bases between the germline ends. CDR3 bases: TGTGCCAGTAGTACCCTTGGTCGGGACATTCAGTACTTC. Its translation: CASSTLGRDIQYF. The full variable domain, completed using reference TRBV19 and TRBJ2-4, is DGGITQSPKYLFRKEGQNVTLSCEQNLNHDAMYWYRQDPGQGLRLIYYSQIVNDFQKGDIAEGYSVSREKKESFPLTVTSAQKNPTAFYLCASSTLGRDIQYFGAGTRLSVL.

The rearrangement joins TRBV15 to TRBJ2-7; 8 nucleotides match TRBD2. The CDR3 sequence is 17 residues long. Germline lookup yields CDR1 LNHNV and CDR2 YYDKDF (reference sequence). V trimming: 3 bases; J trimming: 0 bases; junction bases outside the gene matches: 10. The CDR3 here is CATSSSEERGISYEQYF. CDR3 DNA sequence: TGTGCCACCAGCAGTTCTGAGGAGCGGGGGATCTCCTACGAGCAGTACTTC.

V is TRBV2 and J is TRBJ1-6, with a tentative D call TRBD1 (5 bases). Germline-derived CDR1 and CDR2 are SNHLY and FYNNEI. Trimming removed 9 bases at V and 7 bases at J, with 13 bases between. The CDR3 spans 13 residues. As DNA, the CDR3 is TGTGCCAGTAATAGACAGATCAATTCACCCCTCCACTTT. Protein: CASNRQINSPLHF.

The V call is TRBV11-2, the J call TRBJ2-2, with 8 bases identical to TRBD2. Trimming took 2 bases from V and 7 from J; bases not matched to a gene: 3. CDR3 length: 14 amino acids. Looked up from germline, CDR1 is SGHAT and CDR2 is FQNNGV. CDR3 protein: CASSLSGLGGELFF. In DNA, the CDR3 is TGTGCCAGCAGCTTATCGGGACTAGGCGGGGAGCTGTTTTTT.

The rearrangement joins TRBV19 to TRBJ2-3; TRBD2 matches at 10 bases. Germline CDR1 is LNHDA and CDR2 is SQIVND (reference sequence). Germline trimming cut 4 bases from V and 4 bases from J; bases unmatched to any gene: 5. This CDR3 is built from 15 residues. The CDR3 region has the DNA TGTGCCAGTAGTAAGGCTAGCGGGGGTTCAGATACGCAGTATTTT. It yields the protein CASSKASGGSDTQYF.

The V gene is TRBV4-2, the J gene TRBJ1-2; the D is unclear. Germline CDR1 is LGHNA and CDR2 is YNFKEQ. The CDR3 runs to 13 residues. Deletions cut 1 base from V and 7 bases from J, with 10 bases between. CDR3 protein: CASSQGHFGGYTF. In DNA form, the CDR3 reads TGTGCCAGCAGCCAAGGTCACTTTGGTGGCTACACCTTC.

This clone was picked up a small number of times. The V gene is TRBV7-2, the J gene TRBJ2-1, with 10 bases that match TRBD2. With 2 bases clipped from V and 5 bases from J, the junction kept 6 bases outside the gene matches. Per germline, CDR1 SGHTA and CDR2 FQGNSA. This CDR3 is 16 amino acids long. CDR3 loop: CASSLSRTSGHNEQFF. For the CDR3, the DNA is TGTGCCAGCAGCTTATCGCGGACTAGCGGACACAATGAGCAGTTCTTC.

The rearrangement uses TRBV19 and TRBJ1-6; D gene ambiguous. The CDR3 has 15 amino acids. V lost 5 bases, J lost 8 bases, and 16 bases lay in between. In germline, CDR1 is LNHDA, CDR2 SQIVND (reference sequence). In DNA form, the CDR3 reads TGTGCCAGTAGTGAACGGACTTTAGGTCATTCACCCCTCCACTTT. Residues: CASSERTLGHSPLHF.

The chain carries TRBV7-9 and TRBJ2-3, with D hard to call. V was shortened by 1 base and J by 7 bases, with 9 bases between the two germline ends. CDR3 size: 13 residues. Germline-derived CDR1 and CDR2 are SEHNR and FQNEAQ (reference sequence). CDR3 loop: CASSLEIQNTQYF. The DNA for the CDR3 is TGTGCCAGCAGCTTAGAAATTCAGAATACGCAGTATTTT.

This clone was seen only a few times. Other nucleotide sequences from this sample produce the same CDR3. The chain is built from TRBV2 and TRBJ1-5; TRBD1 might be the D (6 bases). The CDR3 loop spans 13 amino acids. In germline, CDR1 is SNHLY, CDR2 FYNNEI. V was pared by 7 bases and J by 2 bases, with 9 bases between. CDR3 loop: CASKQGGNQPQHF. Written as DNA, the CDR3 is TGTGCCAGCAAACAGGGCGGCAATCAGCCCCAGCATTTT. Full variable domain (remainder filled in from reference TRBV2 and TRBJ1-5): EPEVTQTPSHQVTQMGQEVILRCVPISNHLYFYWYRQILGQKVEFLVSFYNNEISEKSEIFDDQFSVERPDGSNFTLKIRSTKLEDSAMYFCASKQGGNQPQHFGDGTRLSIL.

V gene TRBV5-1 combines with J gene TRBJ2-5; 11 bases match TRBD1. The CDR3 runs to 15 residues. V shed 3 bases, J shed 5 bases, and the junction held 6 bases outside the gene matches. Germline V CDR1 and CDR2: SGHRS, YFSETQ. The CDR3 region is CASSWTGGWGETQYF. In DNA, the CDR3 is TGCGCCAGCAGCTGGACAGGGGGCTGGGGTGAGACCCAGTACTTC.

The rearrangement links TRBV7-9 to TRBJ2-2; 8 bases fit TRBD1. The CDR3 length is 16 residues. Germline values: CDR1 SEHNR, CDR2 FQNEAQ (reference sequence). Germline trimming cut 1 base from V and 4 bases from J; bases unmatched to any gene: 5. CDR3 residues: CASSLGQTGATGELFF. The CDR3 nucleotides are TGTGCCAGCAGCTTAGGACAGACAGGGGCCACCGGGGAGCTGTTTTTT. Filled out from reference TRBV7-9 and TRBJ2-2, the complete variable domain reads DTGVSQNPRHKITKRGQNVTFRCDPISEHNRLYWYRQTLGQGPEFLTYFQNEAQLEKSRLLSDRFSAERPKGSFSTLEIQRTEQGDSAMYLCASSLGQTGATGELFFGEGSRLTVL.

The chain combines TRBV6-5 with TRBJ1-3, with a tentative D call TRBD1 (5 bases). CDR3 length: 15 amino acids. V dropped 5 bases and J dropped 0 bases, with 11 bases sitting between them. The germline V gene has CDR1 MNHEY and CDR2 SVGAGI. The CDR3 DNA is TGTGCCAGCAGTAGACAGAGTTACTCTGGAAACACCATATATTTT. Protein product: CASSRQSYSGNTIYF.

The chain is built from TRBV10-3 and TRBJ1-2; 7 bases map to TRBD1. The germline CDR1 and CDR2 sequences are ENHRY and SYGVKD. CDR3 length equals 15 residues. The V gene end was trimmed by 1 base and the J gene end by 4 bases; junction bases not matched to a gene: 6. The CDR3 region is CAISELGRGSYGYTF. The CDR3 DNA is TGTGCCATCAGTGAGTTGGGCAGGGGGAGCTATGGCTACACCTTC.

The genes are TRBV4-1 and TRBJ2-7; 8 bases line up with TRBD1. CDR3 length: 14 amino acids. Germline CDR1 MGHRA, CDR2 YSYEKL. J lost 2 bases, V lost 3 bases, and 3 bases had no gene match. CDR3 in DNA: TGCGCCAGCAGCCACCCGGGACAGGCCTACGAGCAGTACTTC. It codes for CASSHPGQAYEQYF.

J is TRBJ1-6 and V is TRBV4-3; a possible D gene is TRBD1 (5 bases). The CDR3 contains 15 residues. Germline loops: CDR1 LGHNA, CDR2 YSLEER. V was trimmed by 0 bases and J by 5 bases, leaving 8 bases between them. CDR3 DNA: TGCGCCAGCAGCCAAGATACCAGGGATAATTCACCCCTCCACTTT. Translation gives CASSQDTRDNSPLHF.

V gene TRBV5-6 combines with J gene TRBJ1-1, with D uncertain. The CDR3 sequence is 13 residues long. The V gene's germline CDR1 is SGHDT and CDR2 YYEEEE. The V gene lost 1 base and the J gene lost 2 bases, with 6 bases spanning the gap. The CDR3, as DNA: TGTGCCAGCAGCTTGATATCCAACACTGAAGCTTTCTTT. It is translated as CASSLISNTEAFF.

The chain recombines TRBV9 with TRBJ1-5; D not resolved. Deletions cut 4 bases from V and 0 bases from J, with 20 bases between. This CDR3 spans 18 amino acids. Germline V lookup: CDR1 SGDLS, CDR2 YYNGEE. CDR3 sequence reads: CASSQVPRWTVSNQPQHF. Here the CDR3 DNA reads TGTGCCAGCAGCCAGGTTCCACGGTGGACTGTTAGCAATCAGCCCCAGCATTTT.

V gene TRBV15 combines with J gene TRBJ2-7; D is unresolved. The CDR3 length is 15 residues. Germline loops: CDR1 LNHNV, CDR2 YYDKDF (reference sequence). Trimming shortened V by 0 bases and J by 0 bases, and 9 bases separated the two germline ends. The CDR3 bases are TGTGCCACCAGCAGAGATACAGCCCTCTCCTACGAGCAGTACTTC. This gives the protein CATSRDTALSYEQYF.